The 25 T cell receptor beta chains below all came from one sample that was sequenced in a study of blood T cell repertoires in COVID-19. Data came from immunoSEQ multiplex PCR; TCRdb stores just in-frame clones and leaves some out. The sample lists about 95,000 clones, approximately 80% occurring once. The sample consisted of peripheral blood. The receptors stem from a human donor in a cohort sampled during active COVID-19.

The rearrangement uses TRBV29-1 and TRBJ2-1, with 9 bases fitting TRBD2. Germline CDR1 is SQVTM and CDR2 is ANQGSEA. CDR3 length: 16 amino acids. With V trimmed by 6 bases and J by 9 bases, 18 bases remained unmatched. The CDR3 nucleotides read TGCAGCGTCGCAATGGGACAAGCGGGAGGCTCCGGTGAGCAGTTCTTC. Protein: CSVAMGQAGGSGEQFF.

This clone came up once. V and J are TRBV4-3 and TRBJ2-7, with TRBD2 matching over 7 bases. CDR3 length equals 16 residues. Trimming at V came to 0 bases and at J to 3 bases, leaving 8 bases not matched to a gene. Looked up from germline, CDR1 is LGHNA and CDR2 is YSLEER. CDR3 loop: CASSQDWGGAIYEQYF. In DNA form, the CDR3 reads TGCGCCAGCAGCCAAGATTGGGGGGGTGCCATCTACGAGCAGTACTTC.

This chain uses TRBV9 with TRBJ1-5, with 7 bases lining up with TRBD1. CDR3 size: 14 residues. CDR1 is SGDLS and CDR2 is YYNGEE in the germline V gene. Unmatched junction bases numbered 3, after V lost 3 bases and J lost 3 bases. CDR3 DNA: TGTGCCAGCAGCGAAGGGACAGACAATCAGCCCCAGCATTTT. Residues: CASSEGTDNQPQHF.

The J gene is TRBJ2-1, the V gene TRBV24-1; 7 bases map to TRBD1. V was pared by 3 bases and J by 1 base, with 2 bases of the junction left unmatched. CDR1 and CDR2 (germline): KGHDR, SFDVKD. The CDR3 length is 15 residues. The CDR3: CATSDPTGSYNEQFF. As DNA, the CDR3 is TGTGCCACCAGTGATCCGACAGGGTCCTACAATGAGCAGTTCTTC.

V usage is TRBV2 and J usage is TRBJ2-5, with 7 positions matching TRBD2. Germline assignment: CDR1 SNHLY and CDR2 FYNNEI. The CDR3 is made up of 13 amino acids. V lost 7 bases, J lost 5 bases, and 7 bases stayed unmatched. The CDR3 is CASKGTSAETQYF. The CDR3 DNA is TGTGCCAGCAAGGGTACTAGCGCTGAGACCCAGTACTTC.

CDR3 sequence: CASSRVAGGDEQYF. The CDR3 DNA is TGTGCCAGCTCCCGGGTCGCAGGGGGCGACGAGCAGTACTTC. The V and J genes are TRBV18 and TRBJ2-7, with 8 bases that match TRBD1. The CDR3 has 14 residues. Trimming cost V 6 bases and J 5 bases; bases outside gene matches: 9. CDR1 KGHSH and CDR2 LQKENI come from the germline V gene.

The CDR3: CASLPTPGSNGYTF. The DNA of the CDR3 is TGCGCCAGCCTCCCAACCCCGGGTTCCAATGGCTACACCTTC. The chain combines TRBV5-1 with TRBJ1-2; unclear D gene. With 7 bases removed from V and 6 bases from J, the gap between germline ends came to 19 bases. Germline V gene data show CDR1 as SGHRS and CDR2 as YFSETQ. This CDR3 region has 14 residues.

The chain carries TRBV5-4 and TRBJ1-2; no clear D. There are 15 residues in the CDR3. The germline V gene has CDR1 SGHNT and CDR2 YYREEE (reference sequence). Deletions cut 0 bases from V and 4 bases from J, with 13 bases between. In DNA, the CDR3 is TGTGCCAGCAGCTTGGGAGCCACAGAGAGCTATGGCTACACCTTC. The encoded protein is CASSLGATESYGYTF. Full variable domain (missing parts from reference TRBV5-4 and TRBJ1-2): ETGVTQSPTHLIKTRGQQVTLRCSSQSGHNTVSWYQQALGQGPQFIFQYYREEENGRGNFPPRFSGLQFPNYSSELNVNALELDDSALYLCASSLGATESYGYTFGSGTRLTVV.

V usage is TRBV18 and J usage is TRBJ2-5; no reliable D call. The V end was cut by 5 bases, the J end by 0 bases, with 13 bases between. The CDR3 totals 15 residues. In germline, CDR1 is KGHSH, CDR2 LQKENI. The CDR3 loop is CASSFQYIDQETQYF. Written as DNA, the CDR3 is TGTGCCAGCTCATTCCAGTATATTGACCAAGAGACCCAGTACTTC.

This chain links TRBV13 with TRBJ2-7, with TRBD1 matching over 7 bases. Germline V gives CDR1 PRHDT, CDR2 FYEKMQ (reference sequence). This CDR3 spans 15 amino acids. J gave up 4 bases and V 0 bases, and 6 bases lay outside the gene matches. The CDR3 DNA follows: TGTGCCAGCAGCTTAGGTAGGGGGACAGCATACGAGCAGTACTTC. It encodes CASSLGRGTAYEQYF.

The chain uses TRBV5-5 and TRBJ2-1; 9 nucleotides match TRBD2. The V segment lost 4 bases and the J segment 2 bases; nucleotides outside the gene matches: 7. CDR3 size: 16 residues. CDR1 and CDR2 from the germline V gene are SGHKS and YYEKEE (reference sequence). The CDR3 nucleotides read TGTGCCAGCAGCACCTCAGCGGGGGGCCCCTACAATGAGCAGTTCTTC. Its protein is CASSTSAGGPYNEQFF.

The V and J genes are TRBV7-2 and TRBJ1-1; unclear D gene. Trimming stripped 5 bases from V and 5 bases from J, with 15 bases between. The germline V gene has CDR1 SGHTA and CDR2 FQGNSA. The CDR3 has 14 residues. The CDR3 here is CASSLKPSGTEAFF. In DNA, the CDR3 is TGTGCCAGCAGCCTAAAACCGAGCGGGACTGAAGCTTTCTTT.

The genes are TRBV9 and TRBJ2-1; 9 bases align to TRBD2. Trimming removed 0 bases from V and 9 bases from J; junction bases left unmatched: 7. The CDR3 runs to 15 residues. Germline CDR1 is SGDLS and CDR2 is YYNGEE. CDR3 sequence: CASSVVIAGVSEQFF. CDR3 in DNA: TGTGCCAGCAGCGTAGTAATAGCGGGAGTTAGTGAGCAGTTCTTC. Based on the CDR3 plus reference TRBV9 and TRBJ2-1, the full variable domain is DSGVTQTPKHLITATGQRVTLRCSPRSGDLSVYWYQQSLDQGLQFLIQYYNGEERAKGNILERFSAQQFPDLHSELNLSSLELGDSALYFCASSVVIAGVSEQFFGPGTRLTVL.

The CDR3: CASSLAGQNTGELFF. The DNA of the CDR3 is TGTGCCAGCAGCTTGGCCGGACAGAACACCGGGGAGCTGTTTTTT. The rearrangement joins TRBV5-6 to TRBJ2-2, with a possible D match to TRBD1 (5 bases). This CDR3 is 15 amino acids long. Germline CDR1 and CDR2: SGHDT and YYEEEE. Between the trimmed V and J ends, which lost 0 bases and 1 base, there was a span of 7 bases.

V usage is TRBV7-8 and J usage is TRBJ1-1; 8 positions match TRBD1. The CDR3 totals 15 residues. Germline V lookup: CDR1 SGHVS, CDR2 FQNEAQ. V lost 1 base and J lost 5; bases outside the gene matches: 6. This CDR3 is CASSLGVQGETEAFF. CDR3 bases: TGTGCCAGCAGCTTAGGTGTACAGGGGGAAACTGAAGCTTTCTTT.

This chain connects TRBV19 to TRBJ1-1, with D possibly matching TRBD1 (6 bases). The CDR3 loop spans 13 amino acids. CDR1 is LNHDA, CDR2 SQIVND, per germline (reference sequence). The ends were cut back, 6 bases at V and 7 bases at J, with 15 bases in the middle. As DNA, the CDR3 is TGTGCCAGTAGGATCACCCCGGACAGTGAAGCTTTCTTT. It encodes CASRITPDSEAFF.

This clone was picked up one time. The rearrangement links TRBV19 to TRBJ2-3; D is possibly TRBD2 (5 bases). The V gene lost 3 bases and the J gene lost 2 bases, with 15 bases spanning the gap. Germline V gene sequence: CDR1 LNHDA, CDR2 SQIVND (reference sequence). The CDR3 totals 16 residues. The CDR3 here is CASSMERGRITDTQYF. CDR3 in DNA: TGTGCCAGTAGTATGGAAAGAGGGAGAATCACAGATACGCAGTATTTT.

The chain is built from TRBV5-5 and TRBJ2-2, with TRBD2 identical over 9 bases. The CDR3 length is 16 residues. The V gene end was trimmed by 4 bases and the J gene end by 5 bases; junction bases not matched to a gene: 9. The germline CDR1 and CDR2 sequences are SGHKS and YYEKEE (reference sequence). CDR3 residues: CASSVVSGGRTGELFF. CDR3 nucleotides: TGTGCCAGCAGCGTCGTTAGCGGGGGAAGAACCGGGGAGCTGTTTTTT.

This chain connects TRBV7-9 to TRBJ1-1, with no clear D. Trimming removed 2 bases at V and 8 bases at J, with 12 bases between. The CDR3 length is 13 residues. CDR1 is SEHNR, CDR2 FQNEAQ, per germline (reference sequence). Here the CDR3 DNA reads TGTGCCAGCAGCTTATTCCCCCACAGCGAAGCTTTCTTT. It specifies CASSLFPHSEAFF.

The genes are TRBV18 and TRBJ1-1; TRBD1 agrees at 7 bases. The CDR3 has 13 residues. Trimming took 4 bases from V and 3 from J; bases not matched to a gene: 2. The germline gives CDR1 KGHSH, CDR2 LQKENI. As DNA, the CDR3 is TGTGCCAGCTCACACGACAGGGACACTGAAGCTTTCTTT. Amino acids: CASSHDRDTEAFF.

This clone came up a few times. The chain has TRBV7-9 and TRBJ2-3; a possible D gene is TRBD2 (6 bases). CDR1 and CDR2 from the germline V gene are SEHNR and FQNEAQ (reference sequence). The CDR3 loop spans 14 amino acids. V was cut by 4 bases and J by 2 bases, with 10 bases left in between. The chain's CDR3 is CASSSRDFTDTQYF. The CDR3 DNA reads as TGTGCCAGCAGCTCACGGGACTTCACAGATACGCAGTATTTT.

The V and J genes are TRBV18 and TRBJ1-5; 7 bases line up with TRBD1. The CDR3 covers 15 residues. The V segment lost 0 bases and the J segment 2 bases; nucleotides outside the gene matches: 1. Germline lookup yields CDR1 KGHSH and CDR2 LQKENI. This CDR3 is CASSPPGGGNQPQHF. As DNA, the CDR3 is TGTGCCAGCTCACCACCAGGGGGCGGCAATCAGCCCCAGCATTTT.

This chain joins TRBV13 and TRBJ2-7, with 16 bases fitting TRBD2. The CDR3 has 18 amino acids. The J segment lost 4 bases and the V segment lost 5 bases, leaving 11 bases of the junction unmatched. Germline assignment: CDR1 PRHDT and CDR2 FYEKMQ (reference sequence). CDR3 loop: CASSPTGTSGRARYEQYF. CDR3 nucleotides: TGTGCCAGCAGCCCCACCGGGACTAGCGGGAGGGCCAGGTACGAGCAGTACTTC.

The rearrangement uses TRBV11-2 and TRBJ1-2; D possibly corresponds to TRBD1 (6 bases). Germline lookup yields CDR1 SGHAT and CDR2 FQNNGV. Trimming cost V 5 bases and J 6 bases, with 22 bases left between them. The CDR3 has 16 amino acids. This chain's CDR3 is CASSPGQTVGNNGYTF. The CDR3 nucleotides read TGTGCCAGCAGCCCCGGACAGACGGTGGGGAATAATGGCTACACCTTC. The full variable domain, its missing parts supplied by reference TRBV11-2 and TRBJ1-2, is EAGVAQSPRYKIIEKRQSVAFWCNPISGHATLYWYQQILGQGPKLLIQFQNNGVVDDSQLPKDRFSAERLKGVDSTLKIQPAKLEDSAVYLCASSPGQTVGNNGYTFGSGTRLTVV.

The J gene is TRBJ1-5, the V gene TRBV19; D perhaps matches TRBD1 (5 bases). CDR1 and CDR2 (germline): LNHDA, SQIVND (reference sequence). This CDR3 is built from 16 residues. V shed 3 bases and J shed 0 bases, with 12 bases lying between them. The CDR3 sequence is CASSIPTAYSNQPQHF. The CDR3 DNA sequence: TGTGCCAGTAGTATTCCGACAGCGTATAGCAATCAGCCCCAGCATTTT.